This T cell receptor (beta chain) was documented in a study of beta chain features in type 1 diabetes. Findings and caveats of the study: Cells with high TCR expression could be over-represented when cDNA is sequenced. Shorter TCRB CDR3s, moderately but significantly so, were found in Type 1 diabetes patients in all four CD4+ subsets.

The whole isolated RNA underwent reverse transcription, so sequencing captured expressed TCRB transcripts. Several million reads were obtained on average from naive, central memory and regulatory T cell samples. Sequencing used immunoSEQ multiplex PCR; TCRdb keeps in-frame clones, though not all of them. This table holds hundreds of thousands of clones, roughly 13% found once. V was clipped by 0 bases and J by 3 bases, with 4 bases between them. This CDR3 has 13 residues. The germline V gene encodes CDR1 MGHDK and CDR2 SYGVNS. By way of CD45RO/CCR7/CD25/CD127/CD95/CD27, the CD4+ regulatory, stem cell-like memory, central memory and naive cells were sorted. On this clone itself: Its specificity is unknown.

The rearrangement uses TRBV25-1 and TRBJ2-3; D is uncertain. The TCR was taken from a man aged 18 to 30 in good health. The source material was naive CD4+ T cells from blood. CDR3 sequence reads: CASSEYKTDTQYF. In nucleotides, the CDR3 is TGTGCCAGCAGTGAATATAAAACAGATACGCAGTATTTT.